This is a list of T cell receptor beta chains from one sample in a study of human T cells and chemical hapten exposure. MiXCR, applied by TCRdb to the RACE reads, yields one record per CDR3 protein. The repertoire holds more than 300,000 distinct CDR3 sequences, with 5.1% as singletons. The sample here was whole blood, taken in connection with sensitization to the hapten diphenylcyclopropenone (DPC). These TCRs come from a woman aged 45-65 years with alopecia areata. Some clones in this sample may be carry-over from other donors' samples. Each CDR3 is given with its conserved first and last residue. D genes are given only for firm matches. Expanded clones get a size class; other rows say once, few or many, or leave the size out.

NA	many	TRBV5-1	TRBJ1-4	CASPNEKLFF	TGCGCCAGCCCAAATGAAAAACTGTTTTTT
NA	NA	TRBV29-1	TRBJ2-3	CSVEVPGRQSTDTQYF	TGCAGCGTTGAAGTCCCAGGACGACAGAGCACAGATACGCAGTATTTT
TRBD2	many	TRBV9	TRBJ2-3	CASSTRPGTSGRATDTQYF	TGTGCCAGCAGCACCCGCCCCGGGACTAGCGGGAGGGCCACAGATACGCAGTATTTT
TRBD1	many	TRBV11-2	TRBJ1-2	CASSLDRGTGGRGYTF	TGTGCCAGCAGCTTAGATCGGGGGACAGGGGGCCGAGGCTACACCTTC
TRBD1	NA	TRBV6-2/TRBV6-3	TRBJ2-7	CASSRDRGKSYEQYF	TGTGCCAGCAGCCGAGACAGGGGGAAGTCCTACGAGCAGTACTTC
NA	NA	TRBV7-9	TRBJ1-1	CASSLAMGAQTGTEAFF	TGTGCCAGCAGCTTAGCGATGGGGGCACAAACGGGCACTGAAGCTTTCTTT
NA	few	TRBV12-3/TRBV12-4	TRBJ1-1	CATRKGVGAIREAFF	TGTGCCACAAGAAAGGGGGTTGGGGCTATCCGAGAAGCTTTCTTT
NA	many	TRBV29-1	TRBJ2-3	CSVRRQTSTDTQYF	TGCAGCGTTCGGCGGCAAACTAGCACAGATACGCAGTATTTT
NA	many	TRBV12-3/TRBV12-4	TRBJ1-2	CASSLGPAGGYTF	TGTGCCAGCAGTTTAGGTCCCGCGGGTGGCTACACCTTC
TRBD2	few	TRBV20-1	TRBJ2-3	CSAFTGTSGRDTQYF	TGCAGTGCCTTTACCGGGACTAGCGGGAGAGATACGCAGTATTTT
NA	many	TRBV4-1	TRBJ1-4	CASSQGQGEKLFF	TGCGCCAGCAGCCAAGGGCAGGGGGAAAAACTGTTTTTT
NA	few	TRBV29-1	TRBJ1-2	CSARGGRGYTF	TGCAGCGCCCGAGGGGGGCGCGGCTACACCTTC
NA	many	TRBV20-1	TRBJ2-7	CSARATVYYEQYF	TGCAGTGCTAGAGCCACGGTCTACTACGAGCAGTACTTC
NA	many	TRBV27	TRBJ1-2	CASSLSSDRANYGYTF	TGTGCCAGCAGTTTATCATCGGACAGAGCTAACTATGGCTACACCTTC
TRBD1	NA	TRBV12-3/TRBV12-4	TRBJ2-2	CASRQTGTNTGELFF	TGTGCCAGCAGGCAGACAGGGACGAACACCGGGGAGCTGTTTTTT
NA	many	TRBV2	TRBJ1-2	CASSPGWGVF	TGTGCCAGCAGCCCCGGGTGGGGAGTCTTC
TRBD2	NA	TRBV7-6	TRBJ2-1	CASSSAGGGRNEQFF	TGTGCCAGCAGCTCCGCTGGCGGGGGGAGGAATGAGCAGTTCTTC
NA	many	TRBV7-9	TRBJ2-4	CASSLDEENIQYF	TGTGCCAGCAGCTTGGACGAAGAAAACATTCAGTACTTC
TRBD2	many	TRBV7-9	TRBJ2-3	CASSPWTSGRGTDTQYF	TGTGCCAGCAGCCCATGGACTAGCGGGAGGGGCACAGATACGCAGTATTTT
TRBD2	many	TRBV5-1	TRBJ2-7	CASSSGLAAYEQYF	TGCGCCAGCAGCTCAGGACTAGCGGCCTACGAGCAGTACTTC
NA	few	TRBV2	TRBJ2-1	CASTDSSYNEQFF	TGTGCCAGCACGGATAGCTCCTACAATGAGCAGTTCTTC
NA	many	TRBV5-5	TRBJ2-5	CASSLEHRTQYF	TGTGCCAGCAGCTTGGAACACCGGACCCAGTACTTC
NA	NA	TRBV20-1	TRBJ1-5	CSARDQGFLNQPQHF	TGCAGTGCTAGAGATCAGGGCTTCTTAAATCAGCCCCAGCATTTT
NA	many	TRBV28	TRBJ1-5	CASSLRENQPQHF	TGTGCCAGCAGTTTACGGGAGAATCAGCCCCAGCATTTT
NA	NA	TRBV24-1	TRBJ2-7	CATTGAYEQYF	TGTGCCACCACGGGCGCCTACGAGCAGTACTTC
NA	NA	TRBV18	TRBJ1-3	CASSPGIRSNTIYF	TGTGCCAGCTCACCAGGTATCCGGAGCAACACCATATATTTT